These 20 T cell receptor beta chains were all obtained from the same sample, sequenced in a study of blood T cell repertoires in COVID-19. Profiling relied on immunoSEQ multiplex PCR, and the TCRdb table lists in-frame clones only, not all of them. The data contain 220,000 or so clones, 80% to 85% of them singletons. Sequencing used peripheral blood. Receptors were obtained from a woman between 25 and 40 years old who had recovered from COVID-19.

The CDR3 DNA reads TGTGCCATCAGTTCCCCCCGCGAGCAGTACTTC. Its translation: CAISSPREQYF. J is TRBJ2-7 and V is TRBV10-3; D not certain. Trimming shortened V by 5 bases and J by 6 bases, and 8 bases separated the two germline ends. Germline values: CDR1 ENHRY, CDR2 SYGVKD. This CDR3 spans 11 amino acids.

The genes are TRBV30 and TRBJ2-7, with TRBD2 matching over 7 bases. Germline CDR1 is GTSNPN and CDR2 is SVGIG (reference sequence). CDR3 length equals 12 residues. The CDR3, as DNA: TGTGCTTGGGGGGGAGGCCCTAACGAGCAGTACTTC. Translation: CAWGGGPNEQYF.

Here the CDR3 DNA reads TGTGCCAGCAGTTACAATGGGGGCGTGAGTACCGGCGCTTTCTTT. It translates to CASSYNGGVSTGAFF. The genes are TRBV6-6 and TRBJ1-1; possible D gene TRBD1, 6 bases. The CDR3 runs 15 residues. With 2 bases removed from V and 11 bases from J, the gap between germline ends came to 21 bases. Germline assignment: CDR1 MNHNY and CDR2 SVGAGI (reference sequence).

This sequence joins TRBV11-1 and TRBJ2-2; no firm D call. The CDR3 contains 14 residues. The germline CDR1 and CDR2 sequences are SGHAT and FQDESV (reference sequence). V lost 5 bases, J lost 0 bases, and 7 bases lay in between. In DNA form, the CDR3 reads TGTGCCAGCAGCATTGACACGAACACCGGGGAGCTGTTTTTT. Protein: CASSIDTNTGELFF. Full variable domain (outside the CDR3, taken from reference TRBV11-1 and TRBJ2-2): EAEVAQSPRYKITEKSQAVAFWCDPISGHATLYWYRQILGQGPELLVQFQDESVVDDSQLPKDRFSAERLKGVDSTLKIQPAELGDSAMYLCASSIDTNTGELFFGEGSRLTVL.

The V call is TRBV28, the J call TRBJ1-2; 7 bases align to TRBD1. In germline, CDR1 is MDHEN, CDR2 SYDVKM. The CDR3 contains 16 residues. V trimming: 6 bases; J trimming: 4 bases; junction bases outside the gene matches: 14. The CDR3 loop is CASRILGQRTTYGYTF. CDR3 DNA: TGTGCCAGCAGGATTCTGGGACAGAGAACTACCTATGGCTACACCTTC.

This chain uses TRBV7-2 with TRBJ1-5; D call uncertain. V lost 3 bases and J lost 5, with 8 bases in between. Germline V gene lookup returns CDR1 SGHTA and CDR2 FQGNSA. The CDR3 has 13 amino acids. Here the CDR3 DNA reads TGTGCCAGCAGCTTCTATATCCATCAGCCCCAGCATTTT. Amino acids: CASSFYIHQPQHF.

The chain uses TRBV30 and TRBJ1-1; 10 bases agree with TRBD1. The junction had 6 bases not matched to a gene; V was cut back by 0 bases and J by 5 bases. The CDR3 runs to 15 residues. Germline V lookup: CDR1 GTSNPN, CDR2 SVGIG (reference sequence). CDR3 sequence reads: CAWSVSRTGGTEAFF. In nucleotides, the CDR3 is TGTGCCTGGAGTGTGTCCAGGACAGGGGGTACTGAAGCTTTCTTT.

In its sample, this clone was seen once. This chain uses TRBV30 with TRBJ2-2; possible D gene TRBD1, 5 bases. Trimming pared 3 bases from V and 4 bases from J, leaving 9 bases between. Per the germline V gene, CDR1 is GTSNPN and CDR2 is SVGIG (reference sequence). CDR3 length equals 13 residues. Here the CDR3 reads CAWRGPGTGELFF. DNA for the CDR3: TGTGCCTGGAGGGGGCCGGGCACCGGGGAGCTGTTTTTT.

The DNA for the CDR3 is TGCGCCAGCAGCTTGCAAGGGGATGGCTACACCTTC. Its protein product is CASSLQGDGYTF. This chain uses TRBV5-1 with TRBJ1-2, with D maybe TRBD1 (5 bases). In germline, CDR1 is SGHRS, CDR2 YFSETQ. Trimming pared 1 base from V and 6 bases from J, leaving 7 bases between. The CDR3 loop spans 12 amino acids.

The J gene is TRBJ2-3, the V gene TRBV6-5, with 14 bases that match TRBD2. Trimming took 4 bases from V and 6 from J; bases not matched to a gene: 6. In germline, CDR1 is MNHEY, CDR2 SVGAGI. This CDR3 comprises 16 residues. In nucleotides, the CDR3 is TGTGCCAGCAGTTGGGGACTAGCGGGAGTAGGTGATACGCAGTATTTT. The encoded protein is CASSWGLAGVGDTQYF.

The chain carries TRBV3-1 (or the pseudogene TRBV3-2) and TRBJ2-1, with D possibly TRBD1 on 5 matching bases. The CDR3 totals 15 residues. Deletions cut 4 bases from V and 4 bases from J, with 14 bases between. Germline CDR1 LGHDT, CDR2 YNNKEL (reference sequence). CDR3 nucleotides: TGTGCCAGCAGCCCGGCAGGGTTCGATTACAATGAGCAGTTCTTC. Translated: CASSPAGFDYNEQFF.

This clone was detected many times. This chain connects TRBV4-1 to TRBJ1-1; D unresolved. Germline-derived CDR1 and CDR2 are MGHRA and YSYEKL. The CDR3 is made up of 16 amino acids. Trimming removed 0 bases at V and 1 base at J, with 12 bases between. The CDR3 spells CASSQDTAATNTEAFF. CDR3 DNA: TGCGCCAGCAGCCAAGATACGGCGGCCACGAACACTGAAGCTTTCTTT.

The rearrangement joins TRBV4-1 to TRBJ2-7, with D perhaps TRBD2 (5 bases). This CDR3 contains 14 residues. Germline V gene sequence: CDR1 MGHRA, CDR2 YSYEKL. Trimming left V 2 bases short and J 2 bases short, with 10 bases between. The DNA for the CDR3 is TGCGCCAGCAGCCAATCCGGACTTCCCTACGAGCAGTACTTC. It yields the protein CASSQSGLPYEQYF.

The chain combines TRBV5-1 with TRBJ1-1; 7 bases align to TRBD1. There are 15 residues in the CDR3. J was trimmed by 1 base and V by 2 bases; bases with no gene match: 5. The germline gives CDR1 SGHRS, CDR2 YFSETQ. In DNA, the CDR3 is TGCGCCAGCAGCTTACAGGGGCCCCCGAACACTGAAGCTTTCTTT. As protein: CASSLQGPPNTEAFF.

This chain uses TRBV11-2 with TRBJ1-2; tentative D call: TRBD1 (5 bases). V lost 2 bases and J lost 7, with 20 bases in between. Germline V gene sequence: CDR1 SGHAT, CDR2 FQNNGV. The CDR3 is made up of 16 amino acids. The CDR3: CASSLRPDSQSFGYTF. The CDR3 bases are TGTGCCAGCAGCTTACGGCCTGACAGCCAAAGTTTTGGCTACACCTTC.

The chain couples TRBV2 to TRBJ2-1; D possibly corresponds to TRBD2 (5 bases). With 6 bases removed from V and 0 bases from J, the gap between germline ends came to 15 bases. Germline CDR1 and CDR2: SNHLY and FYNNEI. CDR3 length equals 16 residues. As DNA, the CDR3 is TGTGCCAGCAGACACCGAGGGTTAAGCTCCTACAATGAGCAGTTCTTC. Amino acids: CASRHRGLSSYNEQFF.

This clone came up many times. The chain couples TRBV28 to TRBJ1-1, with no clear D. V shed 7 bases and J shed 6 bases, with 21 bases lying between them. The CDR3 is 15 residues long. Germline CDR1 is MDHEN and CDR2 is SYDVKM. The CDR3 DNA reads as TGTGCCAGCATCCAGCGCGGGGTAGTTAACGCTGAAGCTTTCTTT. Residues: CASIQRGVVNAEAFF.

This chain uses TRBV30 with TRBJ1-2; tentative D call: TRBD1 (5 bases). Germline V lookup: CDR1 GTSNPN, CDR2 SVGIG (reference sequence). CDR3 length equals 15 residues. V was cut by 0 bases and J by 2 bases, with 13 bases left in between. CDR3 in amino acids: CAWSVGQGLNYGYTF. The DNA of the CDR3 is TGTGCCTGGAGTGTAGGCCAGGGACTAAACTATGGCTACACCTTC.

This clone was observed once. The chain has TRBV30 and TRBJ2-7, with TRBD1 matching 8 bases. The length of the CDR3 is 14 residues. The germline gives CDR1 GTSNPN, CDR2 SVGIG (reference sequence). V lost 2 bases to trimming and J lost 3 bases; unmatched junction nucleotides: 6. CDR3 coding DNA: TGTGCCTGGAGTACGACAGGGGTCGTCTACGAGCAGTACTTC. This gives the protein CAWSTTGVVYEQYF.

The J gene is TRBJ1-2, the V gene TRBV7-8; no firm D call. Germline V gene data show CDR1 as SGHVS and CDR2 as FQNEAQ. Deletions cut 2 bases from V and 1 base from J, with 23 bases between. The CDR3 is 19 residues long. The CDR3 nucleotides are TGTGCCAGCAGCTTATTTCCCCGCGGGAGGGCGATTGGTAACTATGGCTACACCTTC. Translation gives CASSLFPRGRAIGNYGYTF.